Following are 30 T cell receptor beta chains from one sample sequenced in a study of neurological immune-mediated disorders. TCRdb used MiXCR to reprocess the 5' RACE reads, holding one entry per CDR3 protein. The table records 30,000 to 40,000 distinct CDR3 sequences, 11% of them present only once. Sample time point: technical triplicate 1. What was sequenced was PBMCs. These receptor sequences come from a man in his fifties or sixties with HTLV-1-associated myelopathy (HAM/TSP).

The chain joins TRBV10-2 to TRBJ2-7, with D possibly being TRBD2 (5 bases). Germline loops: CDR1 WSHSY, CDR2 SAAADI. The CDR3 length is 18 residues. Trimming took 3 bases from V and 4 from J, leaving 25 bases between them. The chain's CDR3 is CASSERLSRERAKYEQYF. The CDR3 coding sequence is TGCGCCAGCAGTGAACGTTTAAGTAGAGAGAGGGCCAAGTACGAGCAGTACTTC.

This clonotype was picked up many times. This chain connects TRBV7-2 to TRBJ2-3; 10 bases are shared with TRBD2. This CDR3 has 16 residues. CDR1 and CDR2 from the germline V gene are SGHTA and FQGNSA. V dropped 1 base and J dropped 6; count of bases not matched to a gene: 7. CDR3 region: CASSLVSSGSGDTQYF. CDR3 DNA: TGTGCCAGCAGCTTAGTGTCTAGCGGGAGCGGTGATACGCAGTATTTT. The whole variable domain, remainder taken from reference TRBV7-2 and TRBJ2-3, is GAGVSQSPSNKVTEKGKDVELRCDPISGHTALYWYRQSLGQGLEFLIYFQGNSAPDKSGLPSDRFSAERTGGSVSTLTIQRTQQEDSAVYLCASSLVSSGSGDTQYFGPGTRLTVL.

V and J are TRBV7-8 and TRBJ2-1; TRBD2 matches at 8 bases. The CDR3 is 13 amino acids. V dropped 1 base and J dropped 10; count of bases not matched to a gene: 3. Germline V lookup: CDR1 SGHVS, CDR2 FQNEAQ. The CDR3 DNA reads as TGTGCCAGCAGCTTAGGAGCGGGAGCCGAGCAGTTCTTC. This gives the protein CASSLGAGAEQFF.

This clonotype was counted only a few times. This chain joins TRBV4-1 and TRBJ1-1; the D gene is possibly TRBD1 (5 bases). The CDR3 is made up of 14 amino acids. Germline lookup yields CDR1 MGHRA and CDR2 YSYEKL. Trimming removed 4 bases from V and 7 bases from J, with 16 bases in between. As DNA, the CDR3 is TGCGCCAGCAGCCGAGACAGTGAATCGCTTGAAGCTTTCTTT. Translation gives CASSRDSESLEAFF.

This clonotype was observed a handful of times. This rearrangement joins TRBV6-2 or TRBV6-3 to TRBJ2-1, with 10 bases lining up with TRBD2. This CDR3 is built from 18 residues. Germline V gene sequence: CDR1 MNHEY, CDR2 SVGEGT. The ends lost 0 bases at V and 7 bases at J; junction bases unmatched: 12. The CDR3, as DNA: TGTGCCAGCAGTTACTCCCCGACTAGCGGGTCGTTTTTAAATGAGCAGTTCTTC. It translates to CASSYSPTSGSFLNEQFF.

This clonotype was seen at least ten times. The J gene is TRBJ2-1, the V gene TRBV10-3; the match to TRBD2 covers 8 bases. V shed 3 bases, J shed 5 bases, and the junction held 6 bases outside the gene matches. CDR1 ENHRY and CDR2 SYGVKD come from the germline V gene. This CDR3 region has 15 residues. For the CDR3, the DNA is TGTGCCATCAGTGATGGCCGGGAGGGAAACAATGAGCAGTTCTTC. Amino acid sequence: CAISDGREGNNEQFF.

Many counts were recorded for this clonotype. This chain connects TRBV20-1 to TRBJ1-1, with TRBD1 identical over 8 bases. This CDR3 is built from 13 residues. V shed 6 bases and J 5 bases; nucleotides not matched to a gene: 8. Germline CDR1 and CDR2: DFQATT and SNEGSKA (reference sequence). The CDR3 protein is CSARTGRWTEAFF. The CDR3 DNA reads TGCAGTGCCCGGACAGGGCGGTGGACTGAAGCTTTCTTT.

The chain employs TRBV6-6 and TRBJ1-1; perhaps TRBD1 as D (5 bases). The CDR3 extends over 18 amino acids. V was cut by 4 bases and J by 5 bases, with 26 bases left in between. CDR1 and CDR2 (germline): MNHNY, SVGAGI (reference sequence). CDR3 protein: CASSFQWGTLSGGTEAFF. Here the CDR3 DNA reads TGTGCCAGCAGTTTCCAGTGGGGGACTCTTTCCGGAGGGACTGAAGCTTTCTTT.

At least ten counts were recorded for this clonotype. The CDR3 loop reads CATTTLAYEQYF. The CDR3 DNA is TGTGCCACGACGACACTCGCCTACGAGCAGTACTTC. The J gene is TRBJ2-7, the V gene TRBV28; D call uncertain. Trimming cost V 10 bases and J 2 bases, with 12 bases left between them. The CDR3 consists of 12 residues. Germline V gene sequence: CDR1 MDHEN, CDR2 SYDVKM.

This clonotype was detected only a few times. The V call is TRBV29-1, the J call TRBJ2-3; 7 nucleotides agree with TRBD1. The V gene's germline CDR1 is SQVTM and CDR2 ANQGSEA. Trimming took 5 bases from V and 6 from J; bases not matched to a gene: 5. CDR3 length: 12 amino acids. The CDR3 region is CSVRGTVDTQYF. The CDR3 DNA sequence: TGCAGCGTTAGGGGGACAGTTGATACGCAGTATTTT.

At least ten counts were recorded for this clonotype. The V gene is TRBV6-1, the J gene TRBJ1-5; D remains ambiguous. This CDR3 contains 9 residues. V gave up 9 bases and J gave up 8 bases, with 5 bases separating them. Germline V gene lookup returns CDR1 MNHNS and CDR2 SASEGT. In DNA, the CDR3 is TGTGCCAGTGGAGAGCCCCAGCATTTT. This translates into CASGEPQHF.

This clonotype is medium-sized. The CDR3 bases are TGTGCCAGCTCCCCTCTAGCGGGAGACTACAATGAGCAGTTCTTC. It translates to CASSPLAGDYNEQFF. The chain couples TRBV2 to TRBJ2-1; TRBD2 matches 10 bases. The germline gives CDR1 SNHLY, CDR2 FYNNEI. V was clipped by 8 bases and J by 3 bases; unmatched bases: 7. CDR3 length: 15 amino acids.

This chain uses TRBV6-2 or TRBV6-3 with TRBJ1-1; maybe TRBD1 (6 bases). The germline V and J ends were trimmed by 6 bases and 4 bases, with 15 bases remaining between them. From germline, CDR1 is MNHEY and CDR2 SVGEGT. CDR3 length: 14 residues. CDR3 amino acids: CASRLDQGLTEAFF. The CDR3 nucleotides read TGTGCCAGCAGGCTCGACCAGGGGCTCACTGAAGCTTTCTTT.

This clonotype was seen at least ten times. The rearrangement links TRBV7-9 to TRBJ2-3; a weak D match, TRBD1 (6 bases). Germline loops: CDR1 SEHNR, CDR2 FQNEAQ (reference sequence). CDR3 length: 13 amino acids. Trimming shortened V by 4 bases and J by 4 bases, and 9 bases separated the two germline ends. The CDR3 nucleotides are TGTGCCAGCAGCTCCTCAGGGGCAGATACGCAGTATTTT. Translating it yields CASSSSGADTQYF.

This clonotype showed up many times. The rearrangement joins TRBV5-1 to TRBJ2-7; TRBD1 agrees at 8 bases. This CDR3 has 14 amino acids. CDR1 is SGHRS and CDR2 is YFSETQ in the germline V gene. With 6 bases clipped from V and 3 bases from J, the junction kept 8 bases outside the gene matches. CDR3 sequence (DNA): TGCGCCAGCAACCGACAGGGGCAAAACTACGAGCAGTACTTC. Amino acids: CASNRQGQNYEQYF.

This clonotype was seen at least ten times. This CDR3 is CASSEASPGMPGANVLTF. CDR3 DNA sequence: TGTGCCAGCAGTGAAGCGTCACCGGGGATGCCTGGGGCCAACGTCCTGACTTTC. The chain recombines TRBV2 with TRBJ2-6, with D tentatively TRBD2 (5 bases). V was shortened by 0 bases and J by 2 bases, with 14 bases between the two germline ends. From germline, CDR1 is SNHLY and CDR2 FYNNEI. The CDR3 is made up of 18 amino acids.

This clonotype was recorded at least ten times. V is TRBV20-1 and J is TRBJ2-7, with a possible D match to TRBD2 (5 bases). The germline CDR1 and CDR2 sequences are DFQATT and SNEGSKA (reference sequence). This CDR3 spans 12 amino acids. Trimming took 7 bases from V and 6 from J, leaving 16 bases between them. CDR3: CSVRGQLSEQYF. CDR3 DNA: TGCAGTGTTCGGGGTCAGTTAAGCGAGCAGTACTTC.

This clonotype was observed at least ten times. The chain is built from TRBV5-1 and TRBJ1-4; 8 nucleotides match TRBD1. V was clipped by 4 bases and J by 7 bases; unmatched bases: 9. Germline V gene data show CDR1 as SGHRS and CDR2 as YFSETQ. This CDR3 is built from 15 residues. Written as DNA, the CDR3 is TGCGCCAGCAGCCCAGGGACAGGTGGTCGTGAAAAACTGTTTTTT. This translates into CASSPGTGGREKLFF. Looking up the rest from reference TRBV5-1 and TRBJ1-4 gives the full variable domain: KAGVTQTPRYLIKTRGQQVTLSCSPISGHRSVSWYQQTPGQGLQFLFEYFSETQRNKGNFPGRFSGRQFSNSRSEMNVSTLELGDSALYLCASSPGTGGREKLFFGSGTQLSVL.

This clonotype was counted many times. V and J are TRBV20-1 and TRBJ2-1, with TRBD2 matching over 14 bases. Germline trimming cut 5 bases from V and 12 bases from J; bases unmatched to any gene: 6. The CDR3 length is 13 residues. Looked up from germline, CDR1 is DFQATT and CDR2 is SNEGSKA (reference sequence). The CDR3 region is CSAPGLAGAGQFF. DNA for the CDR3: TGCAGTGCTCCGGGACTAGCGGGAGCAGGGCAGTTCTTC.

This clonotype has at least ten counts. This chain links TRBV6-1 with TRBJ1-1, with D perhaps TRBD1 (5 bases). CDR1 is MNHNS and CDR2 is SASEGT in the germline V gene. This CDR3 contains 16 residues. V lost 2 bases, J lost 1 base, and 14 bases lay in between. The CDR3 here is CASSEQGGPGNTEAFF. As DNA, the CDR3 is TGTGCCAGCAGTGAACAGGGCGGCCCTGGGAACACTGAAGCTTTCTTT.

This clonotype came up many times. This chain uses TRBV5-1 with TRBJ2-5; D not certain. The CDR3 contains 15 residues. CDR1 and CDR2 (germline): SGHRS, YFSETQ. Trimming took 3 bases from V and 1 from J, leaving 13 bases between them. The CDR3, as DNA: TGCGCCAGCAGCTCCCAGAGTGGGCCCCAAGAGACCCAGTACTTC. Translated, it gives CASSSQSGPQETQYF.

In regard to this clonotype: Sequence at one end of the junction differs from germline and may be a read error. The chain is built from TRBV7-8 and TRBJ1-5, with unresolved D. CDR1 and CDR2 (germline): SGHVS, FQNEAQ. The CDR3 has 15 amino acids. CDR3 sequence reads: CDSSRGEIRNQPQHF. Here the CDR3 DNA reads TGTGACAGCAGTAGAGGAGAGATCCGCAATCAGCCCCAGCATTTT.

The J gene is TRBJ2-1, the V gene TRBV3-1; 10 nucleotides agree with TRBD2. Germline loops: CDR1 LGHDT, CDR2 YNNKEL (reference sequence). With 4 bases clipped from V and 6 bases from J, the junction kept 18 bases outside the gene matches. There are 19 residues in the CDR3. CDR3 sequence (DNA): TGTGCCAGCAGCCCAAGTTTACCCTCCGGGACTAGCGTAGGCAATGAGCAGTTCTTC. Its protein product is CASSPSLPSGTSVGNEQFF.

This clonotype has just a few counts. This chain joins TRBV7-3 and TRBJ2-3; no firm D call. Germline lookup yields CDR1 SGHTA and CDR2 FQGTGA. The CDR3 consists of 13 residues. V lost 2 bases to trimming and J lost 4 bases, with 7 bases between them. The CDR3 spells CASSLGSADTQYF. CDR3 nucleotide sequence: TGTGCCAGCAGCTTAGGATCAGCAGATACGCAGTATTTT.

This clonotype was recorded many times. The chain joins TRBV20-1 to TRBJ2-1; maybe TRBD2 (5 bases). Germline-derived CDR1 and CDR2 are DFQATT and SNEGSKA (reference sequence). The CDR3 has 15 residues. V gave up 3 bases and J gave up 2 bases, with 14 bases separating them. CDR3: CSASFWESTYNEQFF. The CDR3 region has the DNA TGCAGTGCTAGTTTCTGGGAGAGTACCTACAATGAGCAGTTCTTC.

This clonotype was observed many times. The J gene is TRBJ2-2, the V gene TRBV5-1, with D possibly TRBD2 on 6 matching bases. Germline V lookup: CDR1 SGHRS, CDR2 YFSETQ. This CDR3 is 15 amino acids long. V was cut by 4 bases and J by 3 bases, with 13 bases left in between. The CDR3 sequence is CASSTGDGYTGELFF. Here the CDR3 DNA reads TGCGCCAGCAGCACGGGGGACGGATACACCGGGGAGCTGTTTTTT.

In regard to this clonotype: Mismatch with germline at one junction end may stem from a read error. V is TRBV5-1 and J is TRBJ2-2; 7 nucleotides agree with TRBD2. Looked up from germline, CDR1 is SGHRS and CDR2 is YFSETQ. This CDR3 spans 16 amino acids. In DNA form, the CDR3 reads TGCGCCAGCAGCTTGGTCCCTAGCGGTAACAACGGGGAGGTGTTTTTT. Its translation: CASSLVPSGNNGEVFF.

This clonotype was detected many times. The chain recombines TRBV5-1 with TRBJ2-1; D gene unclear. Trimming shortened V by 1 base and J by 9 bases, and 11 bases separated the two germline ends. CDR1 and CDR2 (germline): SGHRS, YFSETQ. This CDR3 comprises 13 residues. In DNA form, the CDR3 reads TGCGCCAGCAGCTTGTCCCATGGCAGTGAGCAGTTCTTC. It yields the protein CASSLSHGSEQFF.

This clonotype was observed a single time. CDR3 in amino acids: CSVLHGTEAFF. In DNA form, the CDR3 reads TGCAGCGTTTTACATGGCACTGAAGCTTTCTTT. The chain uses TRBV29-1 and TRBJ1-1; the D is unclear. V lost 5 bases and J lost 4, with 8 bases in between. CDR1 and CDR2 from the germline V gene are SQVTM and ANQGSEA. The CDR3 runs 11 residues.

On this clonotype itself: Just one base apart from a much larger clone, this may be a read error. V gene TRBV18 combines with J gene TRBJ2-7; 8 bases match TRBD2. V was clipped by 1 base and J by 5 bases; unmatched bases: 7. This CDR3 has 15 amino acids. Looked up from germline, CDR1 is KGHSH and CDR2 is LQKENI. In nucleotides, the CDR3 is TGTGCCAGCTCACCACTGAGCGGGAGTTATAACGAGCAGTACTTC. This gives the protein CASSPLSGSYNEQYF.